The entry below describes one TCR beta chain. Its antigen is undetermined. The sample originates from a study of response to subunit inactivated influenza vaccine. Study-wide findings and caveats: The study's authors posited that every seasonal influenza vaccination enlists few new T cells.

TCRdb itself ran the RT-PCR reads through MiXCR, one entry per CDR3 protein. The sample consists of about 700,000 distinct CDR3 sequences, around 14% of them appearing once. The sequenced sample was PBMCs from blood, obtained around 15 days before vaccination. This clonotype was sampled from a man between 50 and 59 years old who received an inactivated influenza vaccine.

In nucleotides, the CDR3 is TGTGCCAGCAGCTTAGGTTCCGGGACCCACCCACTAGTTACCTACGAGCAGTACTTC. It codes for CASSLGSGTHPLVTYEQYF. This rearrangement joins TRBV11-1 to TRBJ2-7, with D perhaps given as TRBD1 or TRBD2 (5 bases each). Between the trimmed V and J ends, which lost 1 base and 2 bases, there was a span of 24 bases. This CDR3 is built from 19 residues. Germline-derived CDR1 and CDR2 are SGHAT and FQDESV (reference sequence).